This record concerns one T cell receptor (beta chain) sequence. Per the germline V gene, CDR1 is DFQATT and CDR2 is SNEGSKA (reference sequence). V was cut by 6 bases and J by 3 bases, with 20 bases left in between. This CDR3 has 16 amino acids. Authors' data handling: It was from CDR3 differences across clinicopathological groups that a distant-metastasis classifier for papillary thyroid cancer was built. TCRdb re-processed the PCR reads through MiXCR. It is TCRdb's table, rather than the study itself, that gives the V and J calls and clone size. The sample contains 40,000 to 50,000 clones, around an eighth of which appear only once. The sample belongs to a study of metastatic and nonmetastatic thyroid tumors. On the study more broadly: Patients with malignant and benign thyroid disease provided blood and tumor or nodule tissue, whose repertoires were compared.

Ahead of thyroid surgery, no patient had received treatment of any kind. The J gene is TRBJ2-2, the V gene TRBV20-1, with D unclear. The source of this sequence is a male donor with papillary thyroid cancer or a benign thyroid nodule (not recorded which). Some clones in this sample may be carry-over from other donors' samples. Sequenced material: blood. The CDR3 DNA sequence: TGCAGTGCAGAACCCTCCAGCTGGTTCGACACCGGGGAGCTGTTTTTT. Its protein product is CSAEPSSWFDTGELFF.